Listed here are 8 T cell receptor beta chains from one sample, sequenced in a study of blood T cells in healthy people across ages. PCR was performed a second time for about 7 to 11 cycles using a sample-barcoded 5' primer and a J-beta primer mix. TCRdb independently ran MiXCR on the 5' RACE reads; one entry per CDR3 protein. In the table there are approximately 960,000 distinct CDR3 sequences, almost 30% of which are singletons. These data are also associated with another study on T cells of mothers and their children.

Material for sequencing was blood. These receptors all stem from a woman between 40 and 50 years old in good health.

Many counts were recorded for this clonotype. This chain uses TRBV9 with TRBJ1-2, with D possibly TRBD1 on 5 matching bases. V lost 2 bases, J lost 3 bases, and 26 bases lay in between. Germline V gene sequence: CDR1 SGDLS, CDR2 YYNGEE. The CDR3 sequence is 19 residues long. CDR3 sequence (DNA): TGTGCCAGCAGCGTGAGGGGAAATTTAACCCCGGGCCGCTACTATGGCTACACCTTC. Protein: CASSVRGNLTPGRYYGYTF.

Comment on this clonotype: One junction end disagrees with the germline gene, perhaps due to a read error. The CDR3 reads CASSLGQVNEKLFF. The DNA for the CDR3 is TGTGCCAGCAGTTTGGGACAGGTTAATGAAAAACTGTTTTTT. The rearrangement uses TRBV5-1 and TRBJ1-4; 8 bases line up with TRBD1. Germline CDR1 SGHRS, CDR2 YFSETQ. CDR3 size: 14 residues.

This chain uses TRBV29-1 with TRBJ2-2, with D unresolved. This CDR3 spans 11 amino acids. From germline, CDR1 is SQVTM and CDR2 ANQGSEA. Trimming removed 6 bases from V and 5 bases from J, with 7 bases in between. CDR3 loop: CSVDQTGELFF. The CDR3 region has the DNA TGCAGCGTCGATCAAACCGGGGAGCTGTTTTTT.

This clonotype was seen only once. Likely a read error: the CDR3 ends without its conserved phenylalanine or tryptophan. The V and J genes are TRBV5-1 and TRBJ2-5; weak D call: TRBD2 (5 bases). The closer fit of TRBJ2-7 to the DNA end suggests the J call may be wrong. The CDR3 length is 18 residues. In germline, CDR1 is SGHRS, CDR2 YFSETQ. The CDR3 sequence: CASSLYSGLNSPAYEQYN. The CDR3 bases are TGCGCCAGCAGCTTGTACAGCGGACTCAATTCCCCTGCCTACGAGCAGTACAAC.

This clonotype was observed a handful of times. The chain employs TRBV6-2 or TRBV6-3 and TRBJ1-2, with D perhaps matching TRBD1 (5 bases). The V gene lost 6 bases and the J gene lost 4 bases, with 12 bases spanning the gap. The CDR3 is made up of 13 amino acids. The germline gives CDR1 MNHEY, CDR2 SVGEGT. Here the CDR3 reads CASRQRQPYGYTF. The DNA of the CDR3 is TGTGCCAGCAGACAAAGACAGCCCTATGGCTACACCTTC.

At least ten counts were recorded for this clonotype. The J gene is TRBJ1-6, the V gene TRBV28; TRBD1 matches at 8 bases. Germline lookup yields CDR1 MDHEN and CDR2 SYDVKM. The CDR3 has 18 amino acids. The ends lost 4 bases at V and 1 base at J; junction bases unmatched: 9. Written as DNA, the CDR3 is TGTGCCAGCAGTTCGGACAGGGTGGGGAGGTCCTATAATTCACCCCTCCACTTT. Translation gives CASSSDRVGRSYNSPLHF.

This clonotype was counted many times. The chain uses TRBV5-1 and TRBJ2-3; maybe TRBD1 (6 bases). Germline V gene lookup returns CDR1 SGHRS and CDR2 YFSETQ. CDR3 length: 15 amino acids. The V and J ends lost 4 bases and 2 bases respectively, with 14 bases between them. The CDR3, as DNA: TGCGCCAGCAGCCCTACTTACAGGGACACAGATACGCAGTATTTT. Protein sequence: CASSPTYRDTDTQYF.

The chain uses TRBV2 and TRBJ2-3; 8 bases align to TRBD2. Trimming removed 7 bases from V and 2 bases from J; junction bases left unmatched: 8. The CDR3 consists of 15 residues. Germline CDR1 SNHLY, CDR2 FYNNEI. The CDR3 here is CASKGLADNTDTQYF. The DNA for the CDR3 is TGTGCCAGCAAAGGACTAGCCGATAACACAGATACGCAGTATTTT. Full variable domain (remainder filled in from reference TRBV2 and TRBJ2-3): EPEVTQTPSHQVTQMGQEVILRCVPISNHLYFYWYRQILGQKVEFLVSFYNNEISEKSEIFDDQFSVERPDGSNFTLKIRSTKLEDSAMYFCASKGLADNTDTQYFGPGTRLTVL.